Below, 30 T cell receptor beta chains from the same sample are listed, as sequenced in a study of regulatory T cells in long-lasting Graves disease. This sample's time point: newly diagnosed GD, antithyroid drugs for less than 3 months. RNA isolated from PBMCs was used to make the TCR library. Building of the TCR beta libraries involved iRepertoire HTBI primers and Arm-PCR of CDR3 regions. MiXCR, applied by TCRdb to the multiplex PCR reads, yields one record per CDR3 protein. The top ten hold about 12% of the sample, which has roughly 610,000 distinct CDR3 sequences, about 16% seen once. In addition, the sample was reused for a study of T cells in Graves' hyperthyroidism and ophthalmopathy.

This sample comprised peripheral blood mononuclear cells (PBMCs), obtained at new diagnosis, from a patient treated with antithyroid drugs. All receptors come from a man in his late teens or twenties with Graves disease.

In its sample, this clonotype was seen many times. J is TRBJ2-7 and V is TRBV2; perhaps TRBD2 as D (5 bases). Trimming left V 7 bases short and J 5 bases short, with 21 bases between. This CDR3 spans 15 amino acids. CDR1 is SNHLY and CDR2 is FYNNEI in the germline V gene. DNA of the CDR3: TGTGCCAGCACTCCCGCCGGGGATTTTTCTCACGAGCAGTACTTC. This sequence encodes CASTPAGDFSHEQYF. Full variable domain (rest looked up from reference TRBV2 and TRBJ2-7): EPEVTQTPSHQVTQMGQEVILRCVPISNHLYFYWYRQILGQKVEFLVSFYNNEISEKSEIFDDQFSVERPDGSNFTLKIRSTKLEDSAMYFCASTPAGDFSHEQYFGPGTRLTVT.

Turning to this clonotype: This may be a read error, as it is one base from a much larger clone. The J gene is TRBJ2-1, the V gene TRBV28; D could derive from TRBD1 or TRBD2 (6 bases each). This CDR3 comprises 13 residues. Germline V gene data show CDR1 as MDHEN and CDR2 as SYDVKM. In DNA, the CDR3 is TGTGCCAGCAGTTATCCCCCTGCCGGGGGCACGATCTTC. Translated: CASSYPPAGGTIF.

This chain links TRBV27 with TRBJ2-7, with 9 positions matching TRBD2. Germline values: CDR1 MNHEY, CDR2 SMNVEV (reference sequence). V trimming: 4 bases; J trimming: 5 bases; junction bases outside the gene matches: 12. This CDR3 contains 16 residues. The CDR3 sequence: CASSSPLAGWRHEQYF. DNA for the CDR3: TGTGCCAGCAGTTCCCCTCTAGCGGGATGGCGGCACGAGCAGTACTTC.

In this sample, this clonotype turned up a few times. The CDR3 DNA sequence: TGCAGCGTTCTACAGGGGGCAAGGGTGGCTTTCTTT. The encoded protein is CSVLQGARVAFF. The V gene is TRBV29-1, the J gene TRBJ1-1, with 9 positions matching TRBD1. The CDR3 extends over 12 amino acids. Losses at the gene ends were 5 bases for V and 11 bases for J; bases not matched to a gene: 9. Germline-derived CDR1 and CDR2 are SQVTM and ANQGSEA.

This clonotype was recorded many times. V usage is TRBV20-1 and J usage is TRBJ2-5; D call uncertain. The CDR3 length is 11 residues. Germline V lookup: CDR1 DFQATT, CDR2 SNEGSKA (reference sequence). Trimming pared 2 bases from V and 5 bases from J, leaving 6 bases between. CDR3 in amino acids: CSARKAETQYF. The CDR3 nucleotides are TGCAGTGCTAGAAAGGCGGAGACCCAGTACTTC.

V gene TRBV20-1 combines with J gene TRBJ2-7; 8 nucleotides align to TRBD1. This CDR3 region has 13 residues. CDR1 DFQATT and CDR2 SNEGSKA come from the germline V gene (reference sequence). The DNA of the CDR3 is TGCAGCGTTTACCCCAAGACAGGGGAGGAGCAGTACTTC. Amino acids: CSVYPKTGEEQYF.

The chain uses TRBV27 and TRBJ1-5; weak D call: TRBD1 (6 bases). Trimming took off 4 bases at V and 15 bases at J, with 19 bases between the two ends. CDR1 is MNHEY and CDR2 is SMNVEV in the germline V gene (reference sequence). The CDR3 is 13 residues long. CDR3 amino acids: CASSSETGGGMHF. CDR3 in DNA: TGTGCCAGCAGTTCAGAGACAGGCGGGGGGATGCATTTT.

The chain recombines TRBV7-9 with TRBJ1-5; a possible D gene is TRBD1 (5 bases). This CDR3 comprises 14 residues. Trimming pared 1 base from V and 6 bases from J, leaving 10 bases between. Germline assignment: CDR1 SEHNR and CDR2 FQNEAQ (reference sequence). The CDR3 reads CASSLGGQGQPQHF. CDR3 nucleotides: TGTGCCAGCAGCTTAGGCGGGCAGGGTCAGCCCCAGCATTTT.

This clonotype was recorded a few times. Here the CDR3 DNA reads TGTGCCAGCAGTCCCCGACTAGCGGGGGCGATCCAAGAGACCCAGTACTTC. This encodes CASSPRLAGAIQETQYF. The chain uses TRBV6-1 and TRBJ2-5, with TRBD2 matching over 12 bases. Germline assignment: CDR1 MNHNS and CDR2 SASEGT. This CDR3 contains 17 residues. The V gene end was trimmed by 5 bases and the J gene end by 1 base; junction bases not matched to a gene: 8.

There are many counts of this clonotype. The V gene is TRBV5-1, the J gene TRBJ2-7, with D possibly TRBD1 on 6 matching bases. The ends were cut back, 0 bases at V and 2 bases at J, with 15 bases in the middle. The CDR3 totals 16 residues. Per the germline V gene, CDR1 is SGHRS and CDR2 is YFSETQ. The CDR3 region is CASSLGGSGAAYEQYF. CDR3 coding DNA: TGCGCCAGCAGCTTGGGCGGGTCAGGGGCCGCCTACGAGCAGTACTTC.

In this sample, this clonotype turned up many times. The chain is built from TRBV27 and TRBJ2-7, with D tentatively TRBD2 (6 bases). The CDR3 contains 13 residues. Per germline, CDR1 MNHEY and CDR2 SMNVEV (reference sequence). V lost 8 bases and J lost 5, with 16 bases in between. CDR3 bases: TGTGCCAGCGCGGGACCCCTAGCCCACGAGCAGTACTTC. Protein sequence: CASAGPLAHEQYF.

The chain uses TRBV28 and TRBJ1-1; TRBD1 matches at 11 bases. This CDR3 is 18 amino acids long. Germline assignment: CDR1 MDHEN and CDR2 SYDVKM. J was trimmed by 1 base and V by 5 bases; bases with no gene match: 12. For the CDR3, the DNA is TGTGCCAGCAGTCCCCCCCTCGGGACAGGGGGAAGGAACACTGAAGCTTTCTTT. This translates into CASSPPLGTGGRNTEAFF. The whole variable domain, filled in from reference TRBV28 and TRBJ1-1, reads DVKVTQSSRYLVKRTGEKVFLECVQDMDHENMFWYRQDPGLGLRLIYFSYDVKMKEKGDIPEGYSVSREKKERFSLILESASTNQTSMYLCASSPPLGTGGRNTEAFFGQGTRLTVV.

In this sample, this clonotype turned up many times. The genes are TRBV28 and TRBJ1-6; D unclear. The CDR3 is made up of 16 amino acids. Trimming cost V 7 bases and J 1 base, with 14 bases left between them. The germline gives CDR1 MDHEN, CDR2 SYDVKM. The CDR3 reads CASTPRWGSYNSPLHF. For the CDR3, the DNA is TGTGCCAGCACACCTAGATGGGGATCCTATAATTCACCCCTCCACTTT.

The DNA of the CDR3 is TGTGCCAGCAGTTTTAACGGCGCTGCGAACACCGGGGAGCTGTTTTTT. It translates to CASSFNGAANTGELFF. The chain couples TRBV27 to TRBJ2-2; D remains unclear. V lost 3 bases, J lost 0 bases, and 11 bases lay in between. The CDR3 covers 16 residues. Germline values: CDR1 MNHEY, CDR2 SMNVEV (reference sequence).

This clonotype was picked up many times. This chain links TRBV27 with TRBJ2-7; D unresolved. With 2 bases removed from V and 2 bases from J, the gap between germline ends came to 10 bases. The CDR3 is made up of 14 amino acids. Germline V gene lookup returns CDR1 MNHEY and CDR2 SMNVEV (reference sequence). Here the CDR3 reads CASSLGSDAYEQYF. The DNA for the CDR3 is TGTGCCAGCAGTTTAGGCAGTGACGCCTACGAGCAGTACTTC.

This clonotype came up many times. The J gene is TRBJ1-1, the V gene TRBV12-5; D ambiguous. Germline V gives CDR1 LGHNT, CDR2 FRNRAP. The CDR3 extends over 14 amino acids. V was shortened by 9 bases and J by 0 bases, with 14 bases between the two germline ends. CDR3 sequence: CASQQSLMNTEAFF. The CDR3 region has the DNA TGTGCTAGCCAGCAAAGCTTAATGAACACTGAAGCTTTCTTT.

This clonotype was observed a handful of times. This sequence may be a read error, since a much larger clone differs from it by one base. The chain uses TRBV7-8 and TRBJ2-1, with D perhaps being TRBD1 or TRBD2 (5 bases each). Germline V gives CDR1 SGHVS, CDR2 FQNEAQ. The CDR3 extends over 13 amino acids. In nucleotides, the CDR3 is TGTGCCGGCAGTCAGGGTGGAGGCAATGAGCAGTTCTTC. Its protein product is CAGSQGGGNEQFF.

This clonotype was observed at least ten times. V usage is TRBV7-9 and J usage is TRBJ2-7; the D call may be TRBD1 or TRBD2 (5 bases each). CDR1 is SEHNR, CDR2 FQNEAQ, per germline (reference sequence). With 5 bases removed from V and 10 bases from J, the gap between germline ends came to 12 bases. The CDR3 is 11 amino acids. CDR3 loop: CASSGGPPQYF. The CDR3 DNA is TGTGCCAGCAGCGGGGGACCTCCACAGTACTTC.

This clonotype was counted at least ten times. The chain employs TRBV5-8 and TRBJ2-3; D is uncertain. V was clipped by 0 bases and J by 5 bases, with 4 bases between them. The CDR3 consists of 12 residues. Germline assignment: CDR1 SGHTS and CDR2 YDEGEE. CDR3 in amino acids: CASSLVLDTQYF. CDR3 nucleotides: TGTGCCAGCAGCTTGGTTCTAGATACGCAGTATTTT.

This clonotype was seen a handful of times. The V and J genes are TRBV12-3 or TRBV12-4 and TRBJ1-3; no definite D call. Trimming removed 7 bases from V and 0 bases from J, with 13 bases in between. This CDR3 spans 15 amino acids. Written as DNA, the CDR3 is TGTGCCAGCACTGCGGGAATTAGCTCTGGAAACACCATATATTTT. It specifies CASTAGISSGNTIYF.

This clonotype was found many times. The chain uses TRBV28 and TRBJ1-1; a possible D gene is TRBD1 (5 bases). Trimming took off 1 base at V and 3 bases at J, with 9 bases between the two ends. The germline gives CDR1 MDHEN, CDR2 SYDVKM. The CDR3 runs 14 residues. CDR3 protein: CASSLYRGYTEAFF. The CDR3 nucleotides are TGTGCCAGCAGTTTATATCGGGGGTACACTGAAGCTTTCTTT. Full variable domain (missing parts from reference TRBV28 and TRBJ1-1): DVKVTQSSRYLVKRTGEKVFLECVQDMDHENMFWYRQDPGLGLRLIYFSYDVKMKEKGDIPEGYSVSREKKERFSLILESASTNQTSMYLCASSLYRGYTEAFFGQGTRLTVV.

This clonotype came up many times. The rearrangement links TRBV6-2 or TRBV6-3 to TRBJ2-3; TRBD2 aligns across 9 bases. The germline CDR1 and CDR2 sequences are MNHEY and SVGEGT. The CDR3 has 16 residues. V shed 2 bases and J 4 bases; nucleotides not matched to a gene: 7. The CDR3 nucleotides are TGTGCCAGCAGTTACCGGGCGGGAGGGCCGTCAGATACGCAGTATTTT. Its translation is CASSYRAGGPSDTQYF.

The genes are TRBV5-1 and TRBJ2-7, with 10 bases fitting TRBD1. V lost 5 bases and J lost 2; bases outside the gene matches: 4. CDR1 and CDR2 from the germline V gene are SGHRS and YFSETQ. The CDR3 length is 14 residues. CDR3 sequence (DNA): TGCGCCAGCAGGGGGGGACAGGGGCCCTACGAGCAGTACTTC. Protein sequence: CASRGGQGPYEQYF.

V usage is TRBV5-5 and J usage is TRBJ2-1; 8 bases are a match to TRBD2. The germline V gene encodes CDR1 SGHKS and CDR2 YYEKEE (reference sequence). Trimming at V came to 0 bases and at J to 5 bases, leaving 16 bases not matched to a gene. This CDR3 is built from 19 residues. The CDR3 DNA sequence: TGTGCCAGCAGCTTGGCTGGGATAGCGGGACGGGGACTAAACAATGAGCAGTTCTTC. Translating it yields CASSLAGIAGRGLNNEQFF.

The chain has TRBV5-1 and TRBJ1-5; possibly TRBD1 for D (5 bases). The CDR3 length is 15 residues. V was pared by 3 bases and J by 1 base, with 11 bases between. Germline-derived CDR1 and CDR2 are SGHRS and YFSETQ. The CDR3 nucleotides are TGCGCCAGCAGCTGGCAGGGCGCGAGCAATCAGCCCCAGCATTTT. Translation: CASSWQGASNQPQHF.

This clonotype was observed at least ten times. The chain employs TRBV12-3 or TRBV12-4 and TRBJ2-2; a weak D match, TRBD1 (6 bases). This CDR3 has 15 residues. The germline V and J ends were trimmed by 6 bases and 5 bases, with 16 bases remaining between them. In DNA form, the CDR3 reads TGTGCCAGCAGCACCTCGGACAGAAGAACCGGGGAGCTGTTTTTT. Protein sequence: CASSTSDRRTGELFF.

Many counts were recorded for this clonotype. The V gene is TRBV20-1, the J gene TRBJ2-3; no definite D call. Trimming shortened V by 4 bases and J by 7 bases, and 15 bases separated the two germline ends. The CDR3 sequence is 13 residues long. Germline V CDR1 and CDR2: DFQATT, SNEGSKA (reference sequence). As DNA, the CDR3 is TGCAGTGCTATCTCGGCGGACGGAAATACGCAGTATTTT. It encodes CSAISADGNTQYF.

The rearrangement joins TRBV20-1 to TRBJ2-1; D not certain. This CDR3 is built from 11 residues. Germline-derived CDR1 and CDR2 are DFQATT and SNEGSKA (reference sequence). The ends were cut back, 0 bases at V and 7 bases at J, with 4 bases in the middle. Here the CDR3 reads CSARDVNEQFF. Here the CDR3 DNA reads TGCAGTGCTAGAGATGTGAATGAGCAGTTCTTC.

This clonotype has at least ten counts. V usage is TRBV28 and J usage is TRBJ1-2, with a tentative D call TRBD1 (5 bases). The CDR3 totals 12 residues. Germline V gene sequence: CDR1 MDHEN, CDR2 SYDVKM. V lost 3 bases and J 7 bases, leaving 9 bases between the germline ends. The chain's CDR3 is CASSFDSPGYTF. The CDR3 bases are TGTGCCAGCAGTTTCGACAGCCCTGGCTACACCTTC.

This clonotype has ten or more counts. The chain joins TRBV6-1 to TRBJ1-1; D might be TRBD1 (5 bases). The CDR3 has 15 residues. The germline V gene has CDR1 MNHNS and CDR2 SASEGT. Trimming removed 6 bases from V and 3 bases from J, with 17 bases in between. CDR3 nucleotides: TGTGCCAGCAGACTAGACAGACTAGCGGACACTGAAGCTTTCTTT. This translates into CASRLDRLADTEAFF.